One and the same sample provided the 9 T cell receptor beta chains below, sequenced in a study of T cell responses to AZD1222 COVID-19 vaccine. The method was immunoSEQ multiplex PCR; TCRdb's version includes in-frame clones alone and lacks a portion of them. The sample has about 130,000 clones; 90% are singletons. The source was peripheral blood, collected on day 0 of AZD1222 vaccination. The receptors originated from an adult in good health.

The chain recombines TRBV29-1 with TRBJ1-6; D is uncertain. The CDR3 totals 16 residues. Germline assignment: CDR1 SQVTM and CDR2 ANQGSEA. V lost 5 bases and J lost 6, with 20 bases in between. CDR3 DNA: TGCAGCGTTCGGCTGGTGACCCGGACGGGTAATTCACCCCTCCACTTT. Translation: CSVRLVTRTGNSPLHF.

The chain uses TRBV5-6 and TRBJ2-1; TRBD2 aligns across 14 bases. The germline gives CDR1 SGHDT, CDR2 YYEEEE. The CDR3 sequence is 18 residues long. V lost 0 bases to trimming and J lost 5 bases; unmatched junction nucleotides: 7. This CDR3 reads CASSLGPRLAGGNNEQFF. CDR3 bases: TGTGCCAGCAGCTTGGGCCCCCGACTAGCGGGGGGGAACAATGAGCAGTTCTTC. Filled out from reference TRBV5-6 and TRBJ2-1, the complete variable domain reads DAGVTQSPTHLIKTRGQQVTLRCSPKSGHDTVSWYQQALGQGPQFIFQYYEEEERQRGNFPDRFSGHQFPNYSSELNVNALLLGDSALYLCASSLGPRLAGGNNEQFFGPGTRLTVL.

Here the CDR3 reads CASSQAGTGGRGYTF. CDR3 in DNA: TGCGCCAGCAGCCAAGCCGGGACAGGGGGCCGTGGCTACACCTTC. The chain uses TRBV4-1 and TRBJ1-2; 12 nucleotides match TRBD1. Looked up from germline, CDR1 is MGHRA and CDR2 is YSYEKL. With 1 base clipped from V and 7 bases from J, the junction kept 4 bases outside the gene matches. The CDR3 extends over 15 amino acids.

As DNA, the CDR3 is TGTGCCAGCAGGCCCCGGGGGGGCAATCAGCCCCAGCATTTT. Protein product: CASRPRGGNQPQHF. The V gene is TRBV6-5, the J gene TRBJ1-5, with a tentative D call TRBD1 (5 bases). The CDR3 runs to 14 residues. Trimming removed 6 bases at V and 2 bases at J, with 11 bases between. Germline CDR1 reads MNHEY; CDR2 reads SVGAGI.

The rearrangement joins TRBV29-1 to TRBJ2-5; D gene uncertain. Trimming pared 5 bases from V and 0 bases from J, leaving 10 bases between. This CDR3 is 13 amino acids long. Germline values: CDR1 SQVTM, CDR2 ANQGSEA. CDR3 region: CSVSSRYQETQYF. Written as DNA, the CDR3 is TGCAGCGTTAGCAGTCGGTACCAAGAGACCCAGTACTTC. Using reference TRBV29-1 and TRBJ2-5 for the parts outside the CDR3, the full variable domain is SAVISQKPSRDICQRGTSLTIQCQVDSQVTMMFWYRQQPGQSLTLIATANQGSEATYESGFVIDKFPISRPNLTFSTLTVSNMSPEDSSIYLCSVSSRYQETQYFGPGTRLLVL.

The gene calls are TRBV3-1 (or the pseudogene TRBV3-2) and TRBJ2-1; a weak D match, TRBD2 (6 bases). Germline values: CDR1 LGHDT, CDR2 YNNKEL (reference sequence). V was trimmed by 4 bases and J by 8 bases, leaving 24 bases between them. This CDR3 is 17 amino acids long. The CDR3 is CASSPQTSITSPHEQFF. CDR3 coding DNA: TGTGCCAGCAGCCCCCAGACTAGTATAACGTCCCCCCATGAGCAGTTCTTC.

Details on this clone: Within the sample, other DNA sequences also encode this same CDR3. The CDR3: CASSIGENTEAFF. In DNA form, the CDR3 reads TGTGCCAGTAGTATCGGGGAAAACACTGAAGCTTTCTTT. The chain has TRBV19 and TRBJ1-1; D gene ambiguous. Per the germline V gene, CDR1 is LNHDA and CDR2 is SQIVND (reference sequence). V was trimmed by 3 bases and J by 2 bases, leaving 7 bases between them. This CDR3 is 13 amino acids long. The full variable domain, with the rest looked up from reference TRBV19 and TRBJ1-1, is DGGITQSPKYLFRKEGQNVTLSCEQNLNHDAMYWYRQDPGQGLRLIYYSQIVNDFQKGDIAEGYSVSREKKESFPLTVTSAQKNPTAFYLCASSIGENTEAFFGQGTRLTVV.

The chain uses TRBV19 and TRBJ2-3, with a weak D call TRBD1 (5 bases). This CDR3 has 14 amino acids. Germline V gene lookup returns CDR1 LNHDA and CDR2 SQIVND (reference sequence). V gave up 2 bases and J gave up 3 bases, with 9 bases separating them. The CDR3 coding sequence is TGTGCCAGTAGTATAAGGGGTAGGACAGATACGCAGTATTTT. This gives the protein CASSIRGRTDTQYF.

The CDR3 nucleotides are TGTGCCAGCAGTCGAGGACAGTCTTCTGGAAACACCATATATTTT. Its translation is CASSRGQSSGNTIYF. The rearrangement uses TRBV6-5 and TRBJ1-3; possibly TRBD1 for D (6 bases). Trimming pared 5 bases from V and 1 base from J, leaving 12 bases between. The CDR3 is 15 residues long. CDR1 and CDR2 from the germline V gene are MNHEY and SVGAGI.